The entry that follows covers one T cell receptor beta chain sequence. Its antigen is still unknown. The read comes to an end 3 residues before the CDR3 does, leaving the germline J gene to fill in the end. The data are from a study of T cells in women clearing cervical HPV infection. Germline V gives CDR1 DFQATT, CDR2 SNEGSKA (reference sequence). The CDR3 runs to 12 residues. V was pared by 6 bases and J by 2 bases, with 1 base of the junction left unmatched. Overall study findings and caveats: Richness plus V gene abundances separated cases from controls with AUC less than 0.9. CIN3+ cases had significantly higher TCR richness than controls; evenness did not differ.

Clones were read by immunoSEQ multiplex PCR, and TCRdb kept only the in-frame ones, dropping some. This repertoire includes about 46,000 clones. Material: blood buffy coat. The sequence was obtained from a woman aged 18-69 years with a cervical HPV16 infection that either progressed to CIN3+ or cleared (not recorded which). The rearrangement uses TRBV20-1 and TRBJ1-1; 9 bases fit TRBD1. CDR3: CSADRGNTEAFF. CDR3 DNA (partial): TGCAGTGCGGACAGGGGTAACACTGAA.